This T cell receptor beta chain came from a study of blood T cell repertoires in COVID-19 (dated by TCRdb to the early 2020s). In the study overall: The collaborator samples originated in the United States, Italy and Spain and spanned the acute and convalescent phases of COVID-19. The prospective study material was composed of cDNA or gDNA derived from T cells, B-cell-depleted T cells, or PBMCs. Deeply sampled blood TCRbeta repertoires from subjects exposed to, actively infected with, or recovered from COVID-19 were included in the dataset. The repertoires were made available in a free public database intended to serve as a resource for research on the immune response to SARS-CoV-2. The samples were drawn from two sources: the first 160 participants of the ongoing ImmuneRACE study, and about 1,300 subjects contributed by 6 global collaborators. The sample metadata nearly always contained a de-identified subject ID, COVID-19 status, age in years and sex. Where HLA class I and class II types were available, the types were taken from metadata supplied by the sample provider, not from assay-based typing.

Broader findings and caveats from the paper: Clinical and demographic metadata were provided uncurated, with the amount varying by source and participant.

The CDR3 spans 17 residues, from the cysteine through the phenylalanine. This entry keeps only the CDR3 DNA: 51 bases, framed from base 1. Trimming takes 5 bases off V and 7 bases off J; junction bases not matched to a gene: 11. CDR1 SEHNR and CDR2 FQNEAQ were looked up in the germline V gene (reference sequence). Comments on this clone: Its recognized antigen is unknown. One base away there is no much larger clone; base qualities are not given.

The collaborating institutions used their own protocols to collect whole blood in K2EDTA tubes. For TCRbeta analysis, collaborator samples were shipped as frozen whole blood, as isolated PBMCs, or as DNA extracted from either sample type. TCRbeta CDR3 regions were amplified from genomic DNA using the immunoSEQ Assay, a bias-controlled multiplex PCR. Per the authors' processing: Within the assay, amplification of reference gene primers was used to estimate how many nucleated cells each sample contained. Sequence reads were collapsed and filtered to measure the absolute abundance of every unique TCRbeta CDR3 rearrangement. Productive Simpson clonality was computed per sample as the square root of Simpson's diversity index over productive rearrangements. The immuneACCESS repertoire file appears here via TCRdb, limited to in-frame rearrangements. These files lack a portion of the clones; in checked studies, under half of the deficit traces to unresolved V genes, and the cause of the others is not known. V and J calls and clone size follow that table, whereas D and trimming were derived from the DNA. This sample lists 25,000 to 35,000 clones; 70% to 90% were detected once. The ten largest clones represent 24% of the sample.

Sequenced: peripheral blood. The clonotype originates from a human donor with active COVID-19. The donor label of this sample is uncertain. The chain links TRBV7-9 with TRBJ2-1; 13 bases in between match TRBD2. CDR3 protein: CASSVQLAGGLPNEQFF. The DNA sequence reads TGTGCCAGCAGCGTACAACTAGCGGGGGGGCTGCCAAATGAGCAGTTCTTC.